What follows describes a single TCR beta chain. Its antigen is undetermined. One end of the junction does not line up with germline, which may come from a read error. MiXCR was run by TCRdb on the PCR reads, yielding one entry per CDR3 protein. The sample comprises around 15,000 distinct CDR3 sequences, 60% of which are singletons, and around 49% rests with the top ten. The CDR3 contains 15 residues. Looked up from germline, CDR1 is SGHNT and CDR2 is YENEEA. The record originates from a study of esophageal squamous cell carcinoma under preoperative chemotherapy. The study's findings and limits: Paclitaxel-nedaplatin therapy caused immediate, substantial clonotype frequency changes. After treatment, tumor-infiltrating lymphocytes apparently came partly from blood T cells. After chemotherapy, TCR diversity rose significantly in peripheral T cells but not in tumor-infiltrating lymphocytes.

Noted time point: before preoperative PTX-NDP chemotherapy. Patients received paclitaxel-nedaplatin as preoperative chemotherapy before surgery. The sequence was obtained from a human donor with esophageal squamous cell carcinoma. The donor label of this sample is uncertain. This chain links TRBV11-3 with TRBJ2-5; perhaps TRBD2 as D (5 bases). This sample was gathered from a patient given preoperative chemotherapy. Here the CDR3 DNA reads TGTGCCAGGAGCTTAGGGAGCAGTGACCCAGAGACGCAGTATTTC. This sequence encodes CARSLGSSDPETQYF.